A single sample is the source of the 20 T cell receptor beta chains below, sequenced in a study of cytomegalovirus exposure and HLA in healthy donors. With 60 Vbeta and 13 Jbeta primers, the PCR was carried out. Here immunoSEQ multiplex PCR was the method, and the copy in TCRdb shows in-frame clones only, minus some. The sample includes approximately 120,000 clones, around 78% of them seen just once. Input material: PBMCs. The receptors were sampled from a man aged 40-55 years in good health and CMV-seronegative.

This chain joins TRBV7-8 and TRBJ2-2, with a tentative D call TRBD2 (5 bases). Germline V CDR1 and CDR2: SGHVS, FQNEAQ. V gave up 7 bases and J gave up 0 bases, with 12 bases separating them. CDR3 size: 15 residues. As DNA, the CDR3 is TGTGCCAGCACCCGGACTGTGACGAACACCGGGGAGCTGTTTTTT. It is translated as CASTRTVTNTGELFF.

The DNA of the CDR3 is TGTGCCAGCAGTTTTTTCATCCGGACAAGGGAAGCTTTCTTT. Protein: CASSFFIRTREAFF. V is TRBV28 and J is TRBJ1-1; a weak D match, TRBD1 (5 bases). With 3 bases removed from V and 8 bases from J, the gap between germline ends came to 16 bases. The CDR3 has 14 amino acids. Germline CDR1 MDHEN, CDR2 SYDVKM.

The chain is built from TRBV19 and TRBJ2-2; a weak D match, TRBD1 (6 bases). This CDR3 comprises 15 residues. The ends were cut back, 7 bases at V and 3 bases at J, with 15 bases in the middle. Germline lookup yields CDR1 LNHDA and CDR2 SQIVND (reference sequence). Here the CDR3 reads CASMGTRADTGELFF. The CDR3 nucleotides are TGTGCCAGTATGGGGACACGAGCGGACACCGGGGAGCTGTTTTTT.

This sequence joins TRBV30 and TRBJ1-2; D is undetermined. Trimming removed 4 bases from V and 6 bases from J, with 12 bases in between. The CDR3 has 12 residues. CDR1 is GTSNPN, CDR2 SVGIG, per germline (reference sequence). CDR3 amino acids: CAWNREENGYTF. The CDR3 nucleotides read TGTGCCTGGAATCGGGAGGAGAATGGCTACACCTTC.

The chain links TRBV18 to TRBJ1-5, with 8 bases aligning to TRBD1. Germline values: CDR1 KGHSH, CDR2 LQKENI. V dropped 3 bases and J dropped 3; count of bases not matched to a gene: 4. The CDR3 runs 15 residues. The CDR3 reads CASSPPTGDNQPQHF. The CDR3 DNA sequence: TGTGCCAGCTCACCCCCGACAGGGGACAATCAGCCCCAGCATTTT. The whole variable domain, filled in from reference TRBV18 and TRBJ1-5, reads NAGVMQNPRHLVRRRGQEARLRCSPMKGHSHVYWYRQLPEEGLKFMVYLQKENIIDESGMPKERFSAEFPKEGPSILRIQQVVRGDSAAYFCASSPPTGDNQPQHFGDGTRLSIL.

V is TRBV6-4 and J is TRBJ1-2, with D unresolved. V lost 6 bases, J lost 4 bases, and 18 bases lay in between. Germline values: CDR1 MRHNA, CDR2 SNTAGT. This CDR3 region has 15 residues. The CDR3 spells CASSPGGTTAYGYTF. Here the CDR3 DNA reads TGTGCCAGCAGCCCCGGAGGTACCACGGCCTATGGCTACACCTTC.

This sequence joins TRBV6-5 and TRBJ1-1, with D uncertain. CDR3 length: 11 residues. Trimming took 7 bases from V and 8 from J, leaving 11 bases between them. Per the germline V gene, CDR1 is MNHEY and CDR2 is SVGAGI. The CDR3, as DNA: TGTGCCAGCAACAAAAATGGCGAAGCTTTCTTT. This encodes CASNKNGEAFF.

The chain combines TRBV27 with TRBJ1-5, with a tentative D call TRBD1 (5 bases). The CDR3 is 14 residues long. Germline CDR1 and CDR2: MNHEY and SMNVEV (reference sequence). V lost 6 bases to trimming and J lost 7 bases, with 16 bases between them. CDR3 sequence: CASSSVGGDQPQHF. The CDR3 DNA follows: TGTGCCAGCAGCTCGGTCGGAGGGGACCAGCCCCAGCATTTT.

CDR3 protein: CASSTSPGTGAGGYTF. CDR3 DNA: TGCGCCAGCAGCACCAGTCCCGGGACAGGGGCCGGAGGCTACACCTTC. This chain uses TRBV5-1 with TRBJ1-2; 10 positions match TRBD1. Trimming removed 4 bases from V and 8 bases from J; junction bases left unmatched: 14. The CDR3 spans 16 residues. Germline CDR1 and CDR2: SGHRS and YFSETQ.

The gene calls are TRBV19 and TRBJ1-1; TRBD1 matches 9 bases. Trimming at V came to 9 bases and at J to 2 bases, leaving 7 bases not matched to a gene. The length of the CDR3 is 14 residues. Germline V gene data show CDR1 as LNHDA and CDR2 as SQIVND (reference sequence). The CDR3 DNA reads TGTGCCAGCGCCCACAGGGGGCAAAACACTGAAGCTTTCTTT. Translated, it gives CASAHRGQNTEAFF.

The chain has TRBV10-3 and TRBJ1-2; no firm D call. This CDR3 has 13 amino acids. Germline CDR1 reads ENHRY; CDR2 reads SYGVKD. The V end was cut by 3 bases, the J end by 2 bases, with 7 bases between. CDR3 loop: CAISDTGNYGYTF. The CDR3 nucleotides are TGTGCCATCAGTGATACGGGGAACTATGGCTACACCTTC.

CDR3 nucleotide sequence: TGTGCCAGCAGTTTGAGAGGGGGCGACAATGGCTACACCTTC. Translated: CASSLRGGDNGYTF. V is TRBV27 and J is TRBJ1-2; 7 bases are a match to TRBD1. Germline lookup yields CDR1 MNHEY and CDR2 SMNVEV (reference sequence). With V trimmed by 3 bases and J by 6 bases, 7 bases remained unmatched. The CDR3 extends over 14 amino acids.

Regarding this clone: In the same sample, other DNA sequences code for this CDR3. The chain joins TRBV11-3 to TRBJ2-7; tentative D call: TRBD1 (6 bases). Germline-derived CDR1 and CDR2 are SGHNT and YENEEA. The CDR3 totals 13 residues. Trimming stripped 1 base from V and 6 bases from J, with 10 bases between. CDR3 in amino acids: CASSLVRGGEQYF. The CDR3 DNA is TGTGCCAGCAGCTTAGTCCGAGGGGGCGAGCAGTACTTC. The entire variable domain, with the rest obtained from reference TRBV11-3 and TRBJ2-7, is as follows: EAGVVQSPRYKIIEKKQPVAFWCNPISGHNTLYWYLQNLGQGPELLIRYENEEAVDDSQLPKDRFSAERLKGVDSTLKIQPAELGDSAVYLCASSLVRGGEQYFGPGTRLTVT.

V usage is TRBV7-9 and J usage is TRBJ1-4; D gene ambiguous. The CDR3 length is 15 residues. V was cut by 3 bases and J by 7 bases, with 15 bases left in between. Germline CDR1 and CDR2: SEHNR and FQNEAQ (reference sequence). The CDR3 DNA follows: TGTGCCAGCAGCTTGGAGGCTGCCTTGGCTGAAAAACTGTTTTTT. This gives the protein CASSLEAALAEKLFF.

V gene TRBV14 combines with J gene TRBJ2-3, with a possible D match to TRBD2 (5 bases). V lost 1 base, J lost 3 bases, and 14 bases lay in between. The CDR3 contains 16 residues. The germline CDR1 and CDR2 sequences are SGHDN and FVKESK. The CDR3 protein is CASSQGTGKRTDTQYF. Here the CDR3 DNA reads TGTGCCAGCAGCCAAGGGACCGGGAAGAGGACAGATACGCAGTATTTT. The whole variable domain, filled in from reference TRBV14 and TRBJ2-3, reads EAGVTQFPSHSVIEKGQTVTLRCDPISGHDNLYWYRRVMGKEIKFLLHFVKESKQDESGMPNNRFLAERTGGTYSTLKVQPAELEDSGVYFCASSQGTGKRTDTQYFGPGTRLTVL.

The chain links TRBV7-8 to TRBJ2-7, with D tentatively TRBD2 (5 bases). The V end lost 7 bases, the J end lost 3 bases, and 16 bases lay between the germline ends. CDR3 size: 14 residues. Germline V gene data show CDR1 as SGHVS and CDR2 as FQNEAQ. For the CDR3, the DNA is TGTGCCAGCAATTTAGGTCTAGCAGGCTACGAGCAGTACTTC. Its translation: CASNLGLAGYEQYF.

This clone came up a few times. This chain links TRBV4-1 with TRBJ2-7; D is perhaps TRBD2 (6 bases). V dropped 0 bases and J dropped 2 bases, with 11 bases sitting between them. The germline V gene has CDR1 MGHRA and CDR2 YSYEKL. This CDR3 contains 15 residues. The CDR3 protein is CASSQEARGTYEQYF. The CDR3 DNA is TGCGCCAGCAGCCAAGAGGCTCGGGGGACCTACGAGCAGTACTTC.

The gene calls are TRBV6-5 and TRBJ1-2; the D is unclear. The CDR3 runs 13 residues. Trimming cost V 5 bases and J 6 bases, with 13 bases left between them. Germline V gives CDR1 MNHEY, CDR2 SVGAGI. The CDR3 DNA sequence: TGTGCCAGCAGTCCCTTGATGTTAGATGGCTACACCTTC. This encodes CASSPLMLDGYTF.

This rearrangement joins TRBV6-1 to TRBJ1-1; possibly TRBD1 for D (5 bases). The CDR3 extends over 14 amino acids. V was pared by 6 bases and J by 0 bases, with 11 bases between. In germline, CDR1 is MNHNS, CDR2 SASEGT. The CDR3 is CASRNRILNTEAFF. DNA for the CDR3: TGTGCCAGCAGAAACAGGATCTTGAACACTGAAGCTTTCTTT.

This chain uses TRBV6-1 with TRBJ2-3; D possibly corresponds to TRBD2 (6 bases). Germline assignment: CDR1 MNHNS and CDR2 SASEGT. Trimming took off 8 bases at V and 2 bases at J, with 11 bases between the two ends. The CDR3 consists of 13 residues. CDR3 loop: CASGGVDTDTQYF. CDR3 in DNA: TGTGCCAGCGGAGGGGTGGACACAGATACGCAGTATTTT.